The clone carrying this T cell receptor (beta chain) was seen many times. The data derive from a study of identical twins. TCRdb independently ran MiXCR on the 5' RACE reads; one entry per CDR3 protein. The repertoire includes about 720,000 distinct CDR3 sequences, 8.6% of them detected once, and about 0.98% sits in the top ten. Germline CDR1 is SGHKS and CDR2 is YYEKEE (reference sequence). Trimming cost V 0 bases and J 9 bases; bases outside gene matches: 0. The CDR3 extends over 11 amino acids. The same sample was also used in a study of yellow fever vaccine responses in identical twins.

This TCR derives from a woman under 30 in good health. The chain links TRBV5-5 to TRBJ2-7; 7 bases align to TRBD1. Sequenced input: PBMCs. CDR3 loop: CASSLGDRQYF. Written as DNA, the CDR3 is TGTGCCAGCAGCTTGGGGGACAGGCAGTACTTC.